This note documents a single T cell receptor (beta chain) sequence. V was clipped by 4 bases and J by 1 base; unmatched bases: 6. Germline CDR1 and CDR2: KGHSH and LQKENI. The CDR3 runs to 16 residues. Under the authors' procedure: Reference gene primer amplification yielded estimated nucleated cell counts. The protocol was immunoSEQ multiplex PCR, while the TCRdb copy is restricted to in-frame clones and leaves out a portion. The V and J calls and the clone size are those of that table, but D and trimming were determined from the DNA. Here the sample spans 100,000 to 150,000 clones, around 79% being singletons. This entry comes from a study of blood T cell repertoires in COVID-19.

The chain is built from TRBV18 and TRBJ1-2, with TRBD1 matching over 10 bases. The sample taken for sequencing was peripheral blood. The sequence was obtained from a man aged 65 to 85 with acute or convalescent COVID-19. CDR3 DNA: TGTGCCAGCTCACGGGACAGGGGAAGGTTTAACTATGGCTACACCTTC. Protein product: CASSRDRGRFNYGYTF.